This T cell receptor beta chain was captured by sequencing in a study of T cell responses to AZD1222 COVID-19 vaccine (dated by TCRdb to the early 2020s). General notes on the study: AZD1222 recipients with second doses at about 4 weeks or about 12 weeks were pooled, because spike-specific TCR depth and breadth did not differ between schedules. Enrollment into the trials was organized by age into subgroups of 18-55, 56-69 and 70-plus years, and those subgroups contained 148, 28 and 57 TCR-sequenced participants, respectively. TCR sequencing covered over 230 trial participants: some 210 given two doses of AZD1222 and approximately 26 given two doses of MenACWY control vaccine.

The CDR3 numbers 16 residues from cysteine through phenylalanine. Here the CDR3 DNA is all that survives: 48 bases in frame from base 1. Per the germline V gene, MGHRA is the CDR1 and YSYEKL is the CDR2. V lost 4 bases and J lost 3 bases; the stretch between them is 13 bases long. Details on this clone: Its antigen remains undetermined. Per-base quality was not reported, and no clone a single base away is much larger than it.

The CDR3 regions of human TCRbeta chains were analyzed by immunosequencing. Per the original workflow: TCRs in the repertoires were matched against a reference library of SARS-CoV-2-specific TCRs that had been generated with the MIRA antigen-specificity platform. Breadth was defined as the fraction of unique TCRs that were SARS-CoV-2-associated. Depth was defined as the fraction of total T cells that were SARS-CoV-2-associated. Using the MIRA data, every spike-specific TCR was mapped to the spike region that the TCR reacted to and assigned to either a CD4 or a CD8 class. Log10-transformed breadth and depth values were compared by one-way ANOVA with Sidak's multiple comparisons tests. TCRdb carries this immuneACCESS record with in-frame sequences only. Its versions omit some clonotypes, under half of them owing to an unresolved V gene in the studies checked, with the rest unexplained. The V and J calls and the clone size are those of that table, but D and trimming were determined from the DNA. A total of around 150,000 clones appear in this sample, over 65% of them only once. Over 4% of the sample comes from the top ten.

Reading the label with the study, this specimen's time point is: baseline before first vaccination. Vaccinee samples came from UK trials COV001 and COV002, including a single-blind randomized controlled phase 2/3 trial of AZD1222 (ChAdOx1 nCoV-19) in healthy adults. Trial participant PBMC samples were collected at day 0 and day 28 after the second dose for TCRbeta chain sequencing. Results the study describes overall, beyond this receptor: The whole spike protein was spanned by vaccine-associated CD4 TCRs, and dominant responses were seen in regions 160-218 and 743-854. After two AZD1222 doses, both the breadth and the depth of spike-specific TCRs were significantly higher than at day 0 and than in MenACWY recipients. Epitopes outside the regions mutated in the B.1.351 and B.1.1.7 variants were reportedly recognized by nearly half of the unique spike-specific TCRs. Only a handful of AZD1222 recipients were SARS-CoV-2 seropositive at baseline, limiting conclusions about previously exposed vaccinees. Because no day 14 peak-response samples were available, the repertoires could be characterized only after the peak T cell response. Participants were mostly white British and included more females than males, and it was suggested by the authors that clonal diversity may have been underestimated. The 56-69-year group was small, and its depth increase did not reach significance, likely because of low power.

The chain is made from TRBV4-1 and TRBJ1-6; the D gene is unclear. Specimen: peripheral blood, collected on day 0 of AZD1222 vaccination. This TCR was recovered from an adult in good health. CDR3 sequence: CASSPYAGNYNSPLHF. The nucleotides are TGCGCCAGCAGCCCTTACGCGGGAAACTATAATTCACCCCTCCACTTT.